These T cell receptor beta chains were read from a single sample in a study of blood T cell repertoires in COVID-19. Sequenced by immunoSEQ multiplex PCR; TCRdb stores in-frame clones only, minus some. This sample carries 230,000 or so clones, about 88% of them seen once, and the ten largest clones take approximately 2.7%. Sequenced input: PBMCs or T cells enriched from blood (not recorded which). These TCRs come from a woman aged 30 to 39 who had recovered from COVID-19. CDR3s include the opening cysteine and the closing phenylalanine or tryptophan. The D gene is left open where the match is weak. Some rows mark clone size as missing; the rest say once, few, many or name a class of expanded clone.

clone size: once
J gene: TRBJ2-4
D gene: -
V gene: TRBV5-5
CDR3 protein: CASSLVGGVSDIQYF
CDR3 DNA: TGTGCCAGCAGCTTGGTAGGAGGGGTGAGTGACATTCAGTACTTC

clone size: -
J gene: TRBJ2-1
D gene: TRBD2
V gene: TRBV4-2
CDR3 protein: CASSQVGGEVWREQFF
CDR3 DNA: TGTGCCAGCAGCCAAGTTGGGGGGGAGGTCTGGCGCGAGCAGTTCTTC

clone size: -
J gene: TRBJ1-5
D gene: TRBD1
V gene: TRBV6-2/TRBV6-3
CDR3 protein: CASSLPGQGSGNQPQHF
CDR3 DNA: TGTGCCAGCAGCCTACCCGGACAGGGATCGGGCAATCAGCCCCAGCATTTT

clone size: -
J gene: TRBJ2-7
D gene: TRBD1
V gene: TRBV10-3
CDR3 protein: CAIRGTGDAYEQYF
CDR3 DNA: TGTGCCATCAGGGGAACAGGGGACGCCTACGAGCAGTACTTC

clone size: -
J gene: TRBJ2-1
D gene: TRBD2
V gene: TRBV27
CDR3 protein: CASRPSGGKGNEQFF
CDR3 DNA: TGTGCCAGCCGACCGAGCGGGGGGAAGGGAAATGAGCAGTTCTTC

clone size: -
J gene: TRBJ1-2
D gene: TRBD1
V gene: TRBV6-2/TRBV6-3
CDR3 protein: CASSPGTARYGYTF
CDR3 DNA: TGTGCCAGCAGTCCCGGGACAGCGAGATATGGCTACACCTTC

clone size: -
J gene: TRBJ2-1
D gene: TRBD1
V gene: TRBV4-3
CDR3 protein: CASNDRGGEQFF
CDR3 DNA: TGCGCCAGCAACGACAGGGGAGGTGAGCAGTTCTTC

clone size: -
J gene: TRBJ2-3
D gene: TRBD1
V gene: TRBV5-6
CDR3 protein: CASSLDGTAEDTQYF
CDR3 DNA: TGTGCCAGCAGCTTGGACGGGACAGCAGAAGATACGCAGTATTTT

clone size: -
J gene: TRBJ2-7
D gene: -
V gene: TRBV10-3
CDR3 protein: CAISGNYEQYF
CDR3 DNA: TGTGCCATCAGTGGTAACTACGAGCAGTACTTC

clone size: -
J gene: TRBJ1-1
D gene: -
V gene: TRBV4-3
CDR3 protein: CASSQGYGLMNTEAFF
CDR3 DNA: TGCGCCAGCAGCCAAGGGTACGGTCTAATGAACACTGAAGCTTTCTTT

clone size: -
J gene: TRBJ1-2
D gene: -
V gene: TRBV11-2
CDR3 protein: CASSLGQAPSGYTF
CDR3 DNA: TGTGCCAGCAGCTTAGGACAGGCTCCCTCTGGCTACACCTTC

clone size: once
J gene: TRBJ2-2
D gene: -
V gene: TRBV5-1
CDR3 protein: CASPLPGASNTGELFF
CDR3 DNA: TGCGCCAGCCCTCTTCCAGGGGCTTCGAACACCGGGGAGCTGTTTTTT

clone size: -
J gene: TRBJ2-3
D gene: TRBD2
V gene: TRBV7-9
CDR3 protein: CASSSTSGGHLSTDTQYF
CDR3 DNA: TGTGCCAGCAGCTCGACTAGCGGGGGGCACCTTAGCACAGATACGCAGTATTTT

clone size: once
J gene: TRBJ1-1
D gene: -
V gene: TRBV7-9
CDR3 protein: CASSSDRGMNTEAFF
CDR3 DNA: TGTGCCAGCAGTTCGGACCGGGGTATGAACACTGAAGCTTTCTTT

clone size: -
J gene: TRBJ2-1
D gene: TRBD2
V gene: TRBV9
CDR3 protein: CASSFGLAGTTYNEQFF
CDR3 DNA: TGTGCCAGCAGCTTCGGACTAGCGGGGACGACCTACAATGAGCAGTTCTTC

clone size: -
J gene: TRBJ2-5
D gene: -
V gene: TRBV9
CDR3 protein: CASSVGTGLKQETQYF
CDR3 DNA: TGTGCCAGCAGCGTAGGTACAGGTCTTAAGCAAGAGACCCAGTACTTC

clone size: -
J gene: TRBJ1-1
D gene: TRBD1
V gene: TRBV6-5
CDR3 protein: CASRGGQGVTEAFF
CDR3 DNA: TGTGCCAGCAGGGGGGGACAGGGAGTAACTGAAGCTTTCTTT

clone size: -
J gene: TRBJ1-1
D gene: -
V gene: TRBV9
CDR3 protein: CASSATGNWDTEAFF
CDR3 DNA: TGTGCCAGCAGCGCAACAGGGAACTGGGACACTGAAGCTTTCTTT

clone size: -
J gene: TRBJ1-1
D gene: TRBD1
V gene: TRBV5-1
CDR3 protein: CASSPTTGGTEAFF
CDR3 DNA: TGCGCCAGCAGCCCGACGACAGGGGGCACTGAAGCTTTCTTT

clone size: -
J gene: TRBJ2-5
D gene: -
V gene: TRBV2
CDR3 protein: CASSEYTGRETQYF
CDR3 DNA: TGTGCCAGCAGTGAATATACAGGGCGGGAGACCCAGTACTTC

clone size: once
J gene: TRBJ2-1
D gene: -
V gene: TRBV9
CDR3 protein: CASSVELAIYNEQFF
CDR3 DNA: TGTGCCAGCAGCGTAGAACTAGCAATCTACAATGAGCAGTTCTTC

clone size: -
J gene: TRBJ2-2
D gene: TRBD2
V gene: TRBV9
CDR3 protein: CASSVRSLAGAHRVVGELFF
CDR3 DNA: TGTGCCAGCAGCGTACGGTCACTAGCGGGGGCCCACAGAGTAGTAGGGGAGCTGTTTTTT

clone size: -
J gene: TRBJ2-7
D gene: -
V gene: TRBV7-9
CDR3 protein: CASSPRRDSYEQYF
CDR3 DNA: TGTGCCAGCAGCCCCAGGAGGGATTCCTACGAGCAGTACTTC

clone size: -
J gene: TRBJ1-1
D gene: -
V gene: TRBV7-3
CDR3 protein: CASSFGPRQIMNTEAFF
CDR3 DNA: TGTGCCAGCAGCTTTGGCCCACGACAGATCATGAACACTGAAGCTTTCTTT

clone size: -
J gene: TRBJ2-1
D gene: -
V gene: TRBV15
CDR3 protein: CATSRDRATYNEQFF
CDR3 DNA: TGTGCCACCAGCAGAGATCGCGCCACCTACAATGAGCAGTTCTTC

clone size: -
J gene: TRBJ2-5
D gene: -
V gene: TRBV4-1
CDR3 protein: CASSQGGGPQETQYF
CDR3 DNA: TGCGCCAGCAGCCAAGGTGGCGGGCCACAAGAGACCCAGTACTTC

clone size: -
J gene: TRBJ1-2
D gene: TRBD1
V gene: TRBV4-1
CDR3 protein: CASKRDRANGYTF
CDR3 DNA: TGCGCCAGCAAGCGGGACAGGGCCAATGGCTACACCTTC

clone size: -
J gene: TRBJ1-2
D gene: TRBD1
V gene: TRBV5-5
CDR3 protein: CASSRSGTGIVYGYTF
CDR3 DNA: TGTGCCAGCAGCCGATCCGGGACAGGGATTGTCTATGGCTACACCTTC

clone size: -
J gene: TRBJ1-1
D gene: -
V gene: TRBV27
CDR3 protein: CASSFLRDTNTEAFF
CDR3 DNA: TGTGCCAGCAGTTTCTTGAGAGACACCAACACTGAAGCTTTCTTT

clone size: once
J gene: TRBJ1-4
D gene: -
V gene: TRBV21-1
CDR3 protein: CASSKVTRFGEKLFF
CDR3 DNA: TGTGCCAGCAGCAAAGTTACGAGGTTTGGTGAAAAACTGTTTTTT

clone size: once
J gene: TRBJ2-1
D gene: TRBD2
V gene: TRBV2
CDR3 protein: CASRAGTSGLGEQFF
CDR3 DNA: TGTGCCAGCAGGGCCGGGACTAGCGGACTCGGTGAGCAGTTCTTC

clone size: -
J gene: TRBJ1-1
D gene: -
V gene: TRBV4-1
CDR3 protein: CASSQDGQGGTEAFF
CDR3 DNA: TGCGCCAGCAGCCAAGATGGTCAGGGAGGGACTGAAGCTTTCTTT

clone size: -
J gene: TRBJ1-2
D gene: TRBD1
V gene: TRBV4-1
CDR3 protein: CASSQDGQGAWGYTF
CDR3 DNA: TGCGCCAGCAGCCAAGATGGACAGGGGGCTTGGGGCTACACCTTC

clone size: -
J gene: TRBJ1-2
D gene: -
V gene: TRBV12-3/TRBV12-4
CDR3 protein: CASSFGPRGGYTF
CDR3 DNA: TGTGCCAGCAGTTTTGGCCCCAGGGGAGGCTACACCTTC

clone size: few
J gene: TRBJ2-1
D gene: TRBD2
V gene: TRBV6-4
CDR3 protein: CASSDFSRGNEQFF
CDR3 DNA: TGTGCCAGCAGTGACTTCTCGCGGGGGAATGAGCAGTTCTTC

clone size: -
J gene: TRBJ1-1
D gene: TRBD1
V gene: TRBV19
CDR3 protein: CASSRTGSVTEAFF
CDR3 DNA: TGTGCCAGTAGTCGGACAGGGAGTGTCACTGAAGCTTTCTTT

clone size: -
J gene: TRBJ1-2
D gene: TRBD1
V gene: TRBV5-6
CDR3 protein: CASSVRTGVYYGYTF
CDR3 DNA: TGTGCCAGCAGCGTACGGACAGGGGTTTACTATGGCTACACCTTC

clone size: -
J gene: TRBJ1-4
D gene: -
V gene: TRBV2
CDR3 protein: CASKTDTLGEKLFF
CDR3 DNA: TGTGCCAGCAAAACGGACACCTTGGGCGAAAAACTGTTTTTT

clone size: -
J gene: TRBJ1-6
D gene: -
V gene: TRBV6-5
CDR3 protein: CASTEVTGSPLHF
CDR3 DNA: TGTGCCAGCACGGAAGTCACGGGTTCACCCCTCCACTTT